This TCR beta chain is from a study of Graves' ophthalmopathy and Graves' hyperthyroidism. Broader study findings: Both an approximately 68% sensitivity and an approximately 72% specificity characterized the model's predictions of ophthalmopathy progression.

Researchers took RNA transcripts and amplified TCR beta CDR3 regions from them. An opening RT-PCR round employed HTBI primers and preceded a second-round multiplex PCR. Via MiXCR, TCRdb re-called the multiplex PCR reads, giving one row per CDR3 protein. Of about 700,000 distinct CDR3 sequences in the sample, about 44% were seen once. CDR1 SGDLS and CDR2 YYNGEE come from the germline V gene. This CDR3 is 12 amino acids long. Trimming pared 5 bases from V and 0 bases from J, leaving 5 bases between. This clonotype was picked up one time. Its cognate antigen is unknown. One base away lies a much larger clone, so this may be a sequencing read error. No conserved phenylalanine or tryptophan ends this CDR3, so it is likely a read error.

The clonotype comes from an adult man with Graves' ophthalmopathy. Material for sequencing was peripheral blood. The chain couples TRBV9 to TRBJ1-1; no definite D call. The CDR3: CASRGLNTEAFI. The CDR3, as DNA: TGTGCCAGCAGGGGCCTGAACACTGAAGCTTTCATT.